The source of this TCR beta chain is a study of radiation and T cells in renal cell carcinoma. Findings and caveats of the study: Top tumor clonotypes rose in blood 2 weeks post-radiation, then contracted. Baseline intratumoral clonotype presence is unknown without pretreatment biopsies.

With 5 bases removed from V and 1 base from J, the gap between germline ends came to 11 bases. The CDR3 sequence is 14 residues long. Germline V CDR1 and CDR2: SGHNT, YENEEA. Time point of the sample: baseline pretreatment blood. Treatment here: 15 Gy SBRT to primary tumor, nephrectomy 4 weeks later. Blood was sampled at baseline, 2 weeks and 4 weeks after SBRT. This renal cell carcinoma was of the clear cell type. This clone has more than one count but fewer than ten. Its antigen is still unknown. Libraries were prepared by immunoSEQ multiplex PCR; TCRdb keeps only in-frame clonotypes and omits some of them. The sample has 140,000 to 150,000 clones; roughly nine tenths are singletons.

The sequencing used blood, collected from a patient whose treatment included radiotherapy and nephrectomy. V and J are TRBV11-3 and TRBJ1-1; tentative D call: TRBD1 (5 bases). The clonotype comes from a woman in her 70s with renal cell carcinoma. The CDR3 bases are TGTGCCAGCAGCGTCACCGGGGGGAACACTGAAGCTTTCTTT. This encodes CASSVTGGNTEAFF.